The entry that follows covers one T cell receptor beta chain sequence. Looked up from germline, CDR1 is SGHVS and CDR2 is FQNEAQ. After removal of 7 bases from V and 3 bases from J, the junction contained 6 bases not matched to a gene. CDR3 length: 15 amino acids. The study amplified TCR beta CDR3 regions using RNA transcripts. First-round RT-PCR relied on HTBI primers, and a second-round multiplex PCR came next. MiXCR, applied by TCRdb to the multiplex PCR reads, yields one record per CDR3 protein. The repertoire includes more than 1,000,000 distinct CDR3 sequences, about 38% of them detected once, and approximately 12% sits in the top ten. This specimen belongs to a study of Graves' ophthalmopathy and Graves' hyperthyroidism.

This rearrangement joins TRBV7-8 to TRBJ1-5; 10 bases agree with TRBD1. Specimen: peripheral blood or thyroid tissue (not recorded which). The receptor was isolated from an adult man with Graves' hyperthyroidism. DNA of the CDR3: TGTGCCAGCATCCTGGACAGGGGGGTCAATCAGCCCCAGCATTTT. It yields the protein CASILDRGVNQPQHF.